This T cell receptor (beta chain) was sequenced for a study of blood T cell repertoires in COVID-19 (dated by TCRdb to between 2020 and 2021). Regarding the complete study: Samples covering the acute and convalescent phases of COVID-19 were provided by collaborators in the United States, Italy and Spain. The prospective study material was composed of cDNA or gDNA derived from T cells, B-cell-depleted T cells, or PBMCs. The dataset comprised deeply sampled blood TCRbeta repertoires from subjects exposed to, actively infected with, or recovered from COVID-19. The repertoires were released in a freely available public database meant as a resource for research on the immune response to SARS-CoV-2. The samples were drawn from two sources: the first 160 participants of the ongoing ImmuneRACE study, and 1,254 subjects contributed by 6 global collaborators. Sample metadata almost always included a de-identified subject ID, COVID-19 status, age in years and sex. Where HLA class I and class II types were available, the types were taken from metadata supplied by the sample provider, not from assay-based typing.

One collaborating source in Seattle enrolled patients during active infection and followed them longitudinally through the course of disease. Whole blood was collected in K2EDTA tubes by collaborating institutions according to the institutions' own protocols. For TCRbeta analysis, collaborator samples were shipped as frozen whole blood, as isolated PBMCs, or as DNA extracted from either sample type. TCRbeta CDR3 regions were amplified from genomic DNA using the immunoSEQ Assay, a bias-controlled multiplex PCR. The source study handled its data this way. Nucleated cell counts per sample were estimated from amplification of reference gene primers within the assay. To quantify the absolute abundance of each unique TCRbeta CDR3 rearrangement, sequence reads were collapsed and filtered. For each sample, productive Simpson clonality was calculated as the square root of Simpson's diversity index across productive rearrangements. TCRdb limited this immuneACCESS table to in-frame rearrangements with V and J called. A share of clones is missing; checked studies link under half to unresolved V genes, and the rest is unexplained. For V, J and clone size, that table is used; D and trimming come from the DNA. Counted in this sample were 250,000 to 400,000 clones; 90% of them appeared once. Less than 3.5% of the sample goes to the ten largest clones.

Details on this clone: What this receptor recognizes is not known. No much larger clonotype is one base removed from it; base qualities were not supplied.

What the study reported, not specific to this receptor: Clinical and demographic metadata were provided uncurated, with the amount varying by source and participant.

Between the V and J ends, shortened by 5 bases and 8 bases respectively, the junction contains 15 bases. The CDR3 numbers 13 residues from cysteine through phenylalanine. CDR3 DNA is the only sequence kept; it has 39 bases, read in frame from the first base. From a lookup of the germline V gene (reference sequence), CDR1 and CDR2 are LNHDA and SQIVND. This clonotype was obtained from a woman aged 25 to 45 with COVID-19, enrolled during active disease. This chain is built from TRBV19 and TRBJ1-2, with TRBD1 perhaps the D gene, on 5 matching bases. Specimen: peripheral blood. The CDR3 sequence is CASSYGADGGYTF. The nucleotide sequence reads as follows: TGTGCCAGTAGTTATGGGGCGGATGGCGGCTACACCTTC. When the CDR3 is completed using the reference TRBV19 and TRBJ1-2 genes on either side, the full variable domain is DGGITQSPKYLFRKEGQNVTLSCEQNLNHDAMYWYRQDPGQGLRLIYYSQIVNDFQKGDIAEGYSVSREKKESFPLTVTSAQKNPTAFYLCASSYGADGGYTFGSGTRLTVV.